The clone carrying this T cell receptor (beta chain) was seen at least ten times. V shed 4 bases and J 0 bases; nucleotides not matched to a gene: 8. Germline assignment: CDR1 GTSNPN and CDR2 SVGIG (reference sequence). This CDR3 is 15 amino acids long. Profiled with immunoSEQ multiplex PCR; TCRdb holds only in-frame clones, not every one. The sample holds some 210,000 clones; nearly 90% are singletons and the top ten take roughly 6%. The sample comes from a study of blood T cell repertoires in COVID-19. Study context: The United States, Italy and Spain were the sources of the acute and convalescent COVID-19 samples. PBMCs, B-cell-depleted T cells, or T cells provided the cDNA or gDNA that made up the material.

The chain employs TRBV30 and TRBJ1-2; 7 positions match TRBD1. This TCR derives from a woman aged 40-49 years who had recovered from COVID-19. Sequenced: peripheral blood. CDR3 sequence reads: CAWNSGQRPNYGYTF. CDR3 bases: TGTGCCTGGAATTCGGGACAGCGCCCTAACTATGGCTACACCTTC.